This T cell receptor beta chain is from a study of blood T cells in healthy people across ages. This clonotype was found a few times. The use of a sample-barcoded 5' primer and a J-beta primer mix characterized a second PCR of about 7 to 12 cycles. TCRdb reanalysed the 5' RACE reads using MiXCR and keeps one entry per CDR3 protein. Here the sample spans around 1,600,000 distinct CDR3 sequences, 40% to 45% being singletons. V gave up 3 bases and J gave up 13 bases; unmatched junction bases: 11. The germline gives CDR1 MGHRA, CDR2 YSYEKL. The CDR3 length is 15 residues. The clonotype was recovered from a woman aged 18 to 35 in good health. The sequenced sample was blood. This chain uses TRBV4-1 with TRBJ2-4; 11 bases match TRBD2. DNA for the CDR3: TGCGCCAGCAGCCATAGCGGGGGGGCATACAATGAGCAGTACTTC. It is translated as CASSHSGGAYNEQYF.